One and the same sample provided the 7 T cell receptor beta chains below, sequenced in a study of cytomegalovirus exposure and HLA in healthy donors. The study ran its PCR with 60 Vbeta and 13 Jbeta primers. TCRdb's copy holds only in-frame clones and misses some; the assay was immunoSEQ multiplex PCR. The sample has roughly 130,000 clones; 70% to 85% are singletons. The specimen was PBMCs. The source of these receptors is a man in his forties in good health and CMV-seronegative.

The gene calls are TRBV28 and TRBJ2-5, with 11 bases fitting TRBD1. The CDR3 length is 20 residues. Germline CDR1 and CDR2: MDHEN and SYDVKM. After removal of 5 bases from V and 2 bases from J, the junction contained 19 bases not matched to a gene. This CDR3 is CASSHPYRDRGGPRQETQYF. In DNA, the CDR3 is TGTGCCAGCAGTCACCCTTACCGGGACAGGGGGGGGCCCAGACAAGAGACCCAGTACTTC.

This clone came up a few times. The V gene is TRBV5-6, the J gene TRBJ1-4, with D hard to call. Germline CDR1 SGHDT, CDR2 YYEEEE. The CDR3 has 13 amino acids. Trimming shortened V by 0 bases and J by 7 bases, and 7 bases separated the two germline ends. The CDR3 nucleotides are TGTGCCAGCAGCTTGGGAAGCTCTGAAAAACTGTTTTTT. Protein: CASSLGSSEKLFF.

This clone was counted between two and nine times. The chain has TRBV5-4 and TRBJ1-2; D ambiguous. Between the trimmed V and J ends, which lost 4 bases and 0 bases, there was a span of 16 bases. This CDR3 spans 16 amino acids. Germline V gene sequence: CDR1 SGHNT, CDR2 YYREEE (reference sequence). In DNA form, the CDR3 reads TGTGCCAGCAGCCAAGATCCAACCGCAGCTAACTATGGCTACACCTTC. This sequence encodes CASSQDPTAANYGYTF.

This sequence joins TRBV19 and TRBJ2-6; D is ambiguous. V lost 4 bases and J 0 bases, leaving 4 bases between the germline ends. From germline, CDR1 is LNHDA and CDR2 SQIVND (reference sequence). The CDR3 is made up of 14 amino acids. CDR3 sequence reads: CASSTYSGANVLTF. CDR3 bases: TGTGCCAGTAGTACGTACTCTGGGGCCAACGTCCTGACTTTC.

The gene calls are TRBV28 and TRBJ1-4, with D perhaps matching TRBD1 (6 bases). V was trimmed by 8 bases and J by 8 bases, leaving 15 bases between them. This CDR3 is 13 amino acids long. CDR1 and CDR2 (germline): MDHEN, SYDVKM. CDR3 bases: TGTGCCAGCTCTGTACAGGGTTTGGAAAAACTGTTTTTT. It codes for CASSVQGLEKLFF.

The rearrangement joins TRBV29-1 to TRBJ2-5; tentative D call: TRBD1 (5 bases). Matching the DNA end better, TRBJ2-7 makes the J call doubtful. Germline V gene lookup returns CDR1 SQVTM and CDR2 ANQGSEA. The CDR3 runs 14 residues. In nucleotides, the CDR3 is TGCAGCGCCTCGGACAATACCGTCTCCTACGAGCAGTACTTC. Translated, it gives CSASDNTVSYEQYF.

The chain combines TRBV4-3 with TRBJ1-1; D perhaps matches TRBD1 (5 bases). Germline values: CDR1 LGHNA, CDR2 YSLEER. The CDR3 has 14 residues. Trimming pared 0 bases from V and 7 bases from J, leaving 12 bases between. The CDR3 protein is CASSQDLGQGEAFF. CDR3 nucleotides: TGCGCCAGCAGCCAAGATCTGGGGCAGGGTGAAGCTTTCTTT.